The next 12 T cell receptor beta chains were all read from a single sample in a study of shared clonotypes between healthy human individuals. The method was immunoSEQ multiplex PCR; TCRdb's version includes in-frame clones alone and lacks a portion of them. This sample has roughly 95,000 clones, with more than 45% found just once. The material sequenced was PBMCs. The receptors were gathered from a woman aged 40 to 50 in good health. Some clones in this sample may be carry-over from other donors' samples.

The CDR3 coding sequence is TGTGCCAGCAGCCTTTGGAAGTCTGGGGCCAACGTCCTGACTTTC. This translates into CASSLWKSGANVLTF. The chain employs TRBV9 and TRBJ2-6; D is uncertain. From germline, CDR1 is SGDLS and CDR2 YYNGEE. The CDR3 covers 15 residues. V was shortened by 4 bases and J by 1 base, with 9 bases between the two germline ends.

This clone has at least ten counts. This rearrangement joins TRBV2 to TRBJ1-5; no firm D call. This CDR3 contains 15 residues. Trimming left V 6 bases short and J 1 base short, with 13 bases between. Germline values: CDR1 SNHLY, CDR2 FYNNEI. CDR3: CASRLSEKSNQPQHF. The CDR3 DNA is TGTGCCAGCAGGCTGAGCGAGAAAAGCAATCAGCCCCAGCATTTT.

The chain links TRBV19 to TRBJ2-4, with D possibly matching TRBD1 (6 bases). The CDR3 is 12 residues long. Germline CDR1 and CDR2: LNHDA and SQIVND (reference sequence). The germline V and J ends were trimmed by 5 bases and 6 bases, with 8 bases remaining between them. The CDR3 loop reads CASSGQINIQYF. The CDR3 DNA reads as TGTGCCAGTAGTGGACAGATAAACATTCAGTACTTC.

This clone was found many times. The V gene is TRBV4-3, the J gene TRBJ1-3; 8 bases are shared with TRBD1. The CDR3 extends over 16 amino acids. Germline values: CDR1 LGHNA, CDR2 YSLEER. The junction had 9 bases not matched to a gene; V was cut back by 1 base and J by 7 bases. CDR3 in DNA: TGCGCCAGCAGCCAAGCACCGACAGGGGTTGATAACACCATATATTTT. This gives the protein CASSQAPTGVDNTIYF.

CDR3 in DNA: TGCAGCGTTGAAGGTAGCGGGAGCCCCTACGAGCAGTACTTC. Translated: CSVEGSGSPYEQYF. The genes are TRBV29-1 and TRBJ2-7; 9 bases are a match to TRBD2. Germline assignment: CDR1 SQVTM and CDR2 ANQGSEA. This CDR3 spans 14 amino acids. V lost 1 base, J lost 2 bases, and 3 bases stayed unmatched.

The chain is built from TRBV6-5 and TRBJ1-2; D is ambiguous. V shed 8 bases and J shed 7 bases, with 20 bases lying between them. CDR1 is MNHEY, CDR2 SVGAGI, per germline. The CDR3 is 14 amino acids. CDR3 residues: CASCPQEGVAGYTF. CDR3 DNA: TGTGCCAGCTGCCCTCAAGAGGGAGTAGCTGGCTACACCTTC.

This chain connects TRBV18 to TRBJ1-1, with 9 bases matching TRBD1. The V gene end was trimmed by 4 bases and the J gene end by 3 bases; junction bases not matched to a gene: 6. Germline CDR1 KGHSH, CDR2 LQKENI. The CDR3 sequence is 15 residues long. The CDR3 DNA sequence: TGTGCCAGCTCACAAACAGGGGGCTCGGACACTGAAGCTTTCTTT. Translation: CASSQTGGSDTEAFF. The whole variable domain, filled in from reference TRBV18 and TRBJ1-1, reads NAGVMQNPRHLVRRRGQEARLRCSPMKGHSHVYWYRQLPEEGLKFMVYLQKENIIDESGMPKERFSAEFPKEGPSILRIQQVVRGDSAAYFCASSQTGGSDTEAFFGQGTRLTVV.

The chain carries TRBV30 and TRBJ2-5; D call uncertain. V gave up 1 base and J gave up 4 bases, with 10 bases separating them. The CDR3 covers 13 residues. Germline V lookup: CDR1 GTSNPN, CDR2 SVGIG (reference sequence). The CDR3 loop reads CAWSGSVRETQYF. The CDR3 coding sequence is TGTGCCTGGAGTGGGAGTGTCAGAGAGACCCAGTACTTC.

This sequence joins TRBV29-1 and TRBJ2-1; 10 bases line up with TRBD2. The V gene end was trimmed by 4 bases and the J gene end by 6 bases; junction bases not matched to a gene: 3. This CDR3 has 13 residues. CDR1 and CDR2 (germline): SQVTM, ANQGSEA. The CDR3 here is CSVGAGGPNEQFF. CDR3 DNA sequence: TGCAGCGTTGGAGCGGGAGGGCCCAATGAGCAGTTCTTC.

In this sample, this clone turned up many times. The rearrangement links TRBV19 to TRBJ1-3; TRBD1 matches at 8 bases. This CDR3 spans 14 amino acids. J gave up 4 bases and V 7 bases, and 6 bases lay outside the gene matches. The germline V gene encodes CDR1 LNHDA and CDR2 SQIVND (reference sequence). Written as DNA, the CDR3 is TGTGCCAGTAAACCGGGGACAGGCGGAAACACCATATATTTT. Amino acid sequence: CASKPGTGGNTIYF. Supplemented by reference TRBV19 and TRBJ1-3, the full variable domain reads DGGITQSPKYLFRKEGQNVTLSCEQNLNHDAMYWYRQDPGQGLRLIYYSQIVNDFQKGDIAEGYSVSREKKESFPLTVTSAQKNPTAFYLCASKPGTGGNTIYFGEGSWLTVV.

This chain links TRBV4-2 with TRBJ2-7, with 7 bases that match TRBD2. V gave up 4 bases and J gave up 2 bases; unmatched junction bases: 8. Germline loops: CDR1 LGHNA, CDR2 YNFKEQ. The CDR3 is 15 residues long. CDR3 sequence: CASSRSGRGAYEQYF. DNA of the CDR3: TGTGCCAGCAGCCGCTCGGGACGGGGGGCCTACGAGCAGTACTTC.

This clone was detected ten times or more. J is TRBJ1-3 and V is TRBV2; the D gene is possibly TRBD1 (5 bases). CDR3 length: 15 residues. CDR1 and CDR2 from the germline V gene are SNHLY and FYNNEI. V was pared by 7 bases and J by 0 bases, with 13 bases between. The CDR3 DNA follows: TGTGCCAGCACCCCTGGGGCCAGCTCTGGAAACACCATATATTTT. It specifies CASTPGASSGNTIYF.